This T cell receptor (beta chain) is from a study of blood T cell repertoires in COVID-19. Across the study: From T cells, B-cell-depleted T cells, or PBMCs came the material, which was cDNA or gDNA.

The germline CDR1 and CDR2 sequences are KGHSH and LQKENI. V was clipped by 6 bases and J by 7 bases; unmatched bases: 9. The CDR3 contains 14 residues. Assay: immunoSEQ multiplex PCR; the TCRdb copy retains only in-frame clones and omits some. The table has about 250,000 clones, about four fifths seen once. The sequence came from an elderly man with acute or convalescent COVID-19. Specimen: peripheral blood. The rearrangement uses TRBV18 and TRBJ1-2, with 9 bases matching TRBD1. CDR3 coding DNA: TGTGCCAGCTCTAGGGACAGGGTGACTAGTGGCTACACCTTC. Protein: CASSRDRVTSGYTF.